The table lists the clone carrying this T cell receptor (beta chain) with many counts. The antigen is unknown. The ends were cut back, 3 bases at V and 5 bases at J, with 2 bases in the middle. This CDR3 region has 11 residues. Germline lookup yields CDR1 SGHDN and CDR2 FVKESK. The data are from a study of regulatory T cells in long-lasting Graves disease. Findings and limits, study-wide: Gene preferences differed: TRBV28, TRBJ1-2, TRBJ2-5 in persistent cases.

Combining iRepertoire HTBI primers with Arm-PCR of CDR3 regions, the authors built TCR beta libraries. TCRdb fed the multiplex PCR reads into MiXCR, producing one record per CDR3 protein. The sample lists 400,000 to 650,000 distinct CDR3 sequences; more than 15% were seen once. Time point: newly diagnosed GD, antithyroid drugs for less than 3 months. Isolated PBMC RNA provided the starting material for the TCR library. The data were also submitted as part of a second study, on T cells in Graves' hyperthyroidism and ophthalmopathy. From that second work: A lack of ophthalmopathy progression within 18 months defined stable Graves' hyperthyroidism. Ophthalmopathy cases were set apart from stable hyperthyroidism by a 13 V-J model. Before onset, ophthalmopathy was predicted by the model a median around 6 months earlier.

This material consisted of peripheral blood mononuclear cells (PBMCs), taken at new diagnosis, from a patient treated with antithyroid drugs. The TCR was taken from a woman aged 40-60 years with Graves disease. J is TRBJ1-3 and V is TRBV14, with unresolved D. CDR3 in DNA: TGTGCCAGCAGCCAGAGAAACACCATATATTTT. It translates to CASSQRNTIYF.